This T cell receptor (beta chain) was retrieved from a study of spatial heterogeneity in lung cancer. Study overall: Across the raw uncorrected reads, a unique TCR and UMI combination was observed, on average, more than ten times.

TCRdb reprocessed the 5' RACE reads with MiXCR, giving one entry per CDR3 protein. The table records about 15,000 distinct CDR3 sequences, over 6.5% of them present only once. Study-wide findings and caveats: The appearance of ubiquitous expanded tumor TCRs in blood was greater at resection than follow-up.

The germline gives CDR1 SQVTM, CDR2 ANQGSEA. The CDR3 is 12 residues long. This clonotype showed up many times. What it binds is unknown. Compared with germline, one end of the junction differs, possibly owing to a read error. The time point here: sample taken at primary tumor resection. The input material, whole RNA from tumor, nontumor lung or frozen PBMC, was sequenced unsorted. The rearrangement uses TRBV29-1 and TRBJ1-1; D ambiguous. The sequence was obtained from a female donor with early-stage non-small cell lung cancer. Specimen: PBMCs, collected at surgery. In DNA form, the CDR3 reads TGCAGCGCTGAACAAATGAACACTGAAGCTTTCTTT. As protein: CSAEQMNTEAFF. The whole variable domain, filled in from reference TRBV29-1 and TRBJ1-1, reads SAVISQKPSRDICQRGTSLTIQCQVDSQVTMMFWYRQQPGQSLTLIATANQGSEATYESGFVIDKFPISRPNLTFSTLTVSNMSPEDSSIYLCSAEQMNTEAFFGQGTRLTVV.